This entry lists 10 T cell receptor beta chains sequenced from one sample in a study of blood T cell repertoires in COVID-19. Libraries were prepared by immunoSEQ multiplex PCR; TCRdb keeps only in-frame clonotypes and omits some of them. Here the sample spans about 73,000 clones, 89% being singletons. Sequenced material: peripheral blood. These TCRs come from an older man with acute or convalescent COVID-19.

The J gene is TRBJ1-6, the V gene TRBV9; D not certain. Germline lookup yields CDR1 SGDLS and CDR2 YYNGEE. Trimming took off 0 bases at V and 6 bases at J, with 13 bases between the two ends. The CDR3 is 16 amino acids. This CDR3 reads CASSVGPGLVNSPLHF. CDR3 DNA: TGTGCCAGCAGCGTAGGCCCGGGGTTGGTTAATTCACCCCTCCACTTT.

V usage is TRBV19 and J usage is TRBJ1-2; D might be TRBD1 (6 bases). The CDR3 runs to 14 residues. In germline, CDR1 is LNHDA, CDR2 SQIVND (reference sequence). The V end was cut by 6 bases, the J end by 2 bases, with 13 bases between. This chain's CDR3 is CASSQQGTNYGYTF. In DNA, the CDR3 is TGTGCCAGTAGCCAACAGGGAACGAACTATGGCTACACCTTC.

CDR3 sequence: CASSPQGRGVTEAFF. The CDR3 bases are TGTGCCAGCAGTCCACAGGGAAGGGGAGTCACTGAAGCTTTCTTT. The chain is built from TRBV7-3 and TRBJ1-1; tentative D call: TRBD1 (6 bases). With 6 bases removed from V and 4 bases from J, the gap between germline ends came to 18 bases. Germline V gives CDR1 SGHTA, CDR2 FQGTGA. This CDR3 spans 15 amino acids.

The chain uses TRBV6-5 and TRBJ1-2, with a tentative D call TRBD1 (6 bases). CDR1 and CDR2 (germline): MNHEY, SVGAGI. V lost 6 bases and J 6 bases, leaving 8 bases between the germline ends. The CDR3 extends over 11 amino acids. The CDR3 region is CASRTGNGYTF. DNA of the CDR3: TGTGCCAGCAGGACAGGAAATGGCTACACCTTC.

The gene calls are TRBV2 and TRBJ2-7; D may be TRBD1 (7 bases). This CDR3 comprises 15 residues. The V gene lost 3 bases and the J gene lost 3 bases, with 15 bases spanning the gap. Per the germline V gene, CDR1 is SNHLY and CDR2 is FYNNEI. The CDR3 DNA follows: TGTGCCAGCAGTGACGGAGGGGCAGGGGGCTACGAGCAGTACTTC. This codes for CASSDGGAGGYEQYF.

Only one count was recorded for this clone. The chain uses TRBV7-3 and TRBJ1-1; a possible D gene is TRBD1 (5 bases). Trimming shortened V by 5 bases and J by 1 base, and 8 bases separated the two germline ends. Germline V gene lookup returns CDR1 SGHTA and CDR2 FQGTGA. The CDR3 totals 13 residues. The CDR3 DNA sequence: TGTGCCAGCAGCCTCGGACAGAACACTGAAGCTTTCTTT. Its translation is CASSLGQNTEAFF.

This clone was seen once. The rearrangement uses TRBV5-1 and TRBJ2-7, with 10 bases that match TRBD2. The ends lost 2 bases at V and 0 bases at J; junction bases unmatched: 2. The CDR3 sequence is 15 residues long. CDR1 is SGHRS and CDR2 is YFSETQ in the germline V gene. DNA for the CDR3: TGCGCCAGCAGCTTCGGACTAGCGGCCTCCTACGAGCAGTACTTC. Protein sequence: CASSFGLAASYEQYF. The full variable domain, in which reference TRBV5-1 and TRBJ2-7 provide the parts outside the CDR3, is KAGVTQTPRYLIKTRGQQVTLSCSPISGHRSVSWYQQTPGQGLQFLFEYFSETQRNKGNFPGRFSGRQFSNSRSEMNVSTLELGDSALYLCASSFGLAASYEQYFGPGTRLTVT.

This chain joins TRBV6-1 and TRBJ2-3; 10 bases map to TRBD2. V was pared by 0 bases and J by 3 bases, with 3 bases of the junction left unmatched. The CDR3 sequence is 16 residues long. Germline loops: CDR1 MNHNS, CDR2 SASEGT. The CDR3 sequence is CASSEARAGGTDTQYF. DNA of the CDR3: TGTGCCAGCAGTGAAGCGAGAGCGGGGGGGACAGATACGCAGTATTTT.

The rearrangement uses TRBV2 and TRBJ2-3; D possibly corresponds to TRBD2 (5 bases). CDR1 and CDR2 (germline): SNHLY, FYNNEI. V lost 9 bases to trimming and J lost 2 bases, with 15 bases between them. The CDR3 is 14 amino acids. The DNA for the CDR3 is TGTGCCAGTGAGTCTGGACTCTTCACAGATACGCAGTATTTT. It encodes CASESGLFTDTQYF.

V is TRBV12-3 or TRBV12-4 and J is TRBJ1-2; a weak D match, TRBD1 (5 bases). The ends were cut back, 3 bases at V and 4 bases at J, with 9 bases in the middle. The CDR3 length is 13 residues. The CDR3 nucleotides read TGTGCCAGCAGTTTTGACAGCACCTATGGCTACACCTTC. It translates to CASSFDSTYGYTF.